One TCR beta chain is described in this entry. The antigen is not known. Assay used: immunoSEQ multiplex PCR; TCRdb lists only in-frame clones, some missing. The sample includes roughly 97,000 clones, roughly nine tenths seen only once; the top ten take approximately 1%. Germline loops: CDR1 SGHNT, CDR2 YYREEE (reference sequence). This CDR3 has 14 residues. The ends lost 4 bases at V and 4 bases at J; junction bases unmatched: 6. The data were taken from a study of graft-versus-host responses after intestinal transplantation. The V gene is TRBV5-4, the J gene TRBJ2-5; TRBD2 matches 8 bases. The TCR sequence derives from a human donor who received an intestinal transplant. Sequenced material: unstimulated CD4+ T cells sorted from spleen or lymph node cells, taken before intestinal transplant. The DNA for the CDR3 is TGTGCCAGCAGCCTCCCTAGCGGGCCAGAGACCCAGTACTTC. Protein sequence: CASSLPSGPETQYF.